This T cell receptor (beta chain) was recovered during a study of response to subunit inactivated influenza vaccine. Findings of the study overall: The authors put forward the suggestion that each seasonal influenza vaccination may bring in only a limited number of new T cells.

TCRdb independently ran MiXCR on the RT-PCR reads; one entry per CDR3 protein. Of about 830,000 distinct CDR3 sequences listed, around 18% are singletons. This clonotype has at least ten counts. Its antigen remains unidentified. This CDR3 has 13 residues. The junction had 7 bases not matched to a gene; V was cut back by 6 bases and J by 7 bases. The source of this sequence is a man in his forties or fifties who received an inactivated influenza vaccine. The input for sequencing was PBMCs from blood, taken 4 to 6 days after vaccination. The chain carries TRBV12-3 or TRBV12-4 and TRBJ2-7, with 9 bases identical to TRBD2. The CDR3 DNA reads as TGTGCCAGCAGCATCGGACTAGCGCGAGAGCAGTACTTC. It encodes CASSIGLAREQYF.